This T cell receptor beta chain was identified during a study of human versus mouse CDR3 diversity and MHC coevolution. Study in general: Reportedly, immunoSEQ detects one in 200,000 T cells with minimized PCR bias. Study-level points and caveats: Compared with mice, human CDR3s carried more deletions and insertions on average. Most of the three human donors had the lowest clonal inequality.

This clone is a singleton in its sample. Its specificity is unknown. With 7 bases clipped from V and 5 bases from J, the junction kept 7 bases outside the gene matches. Germline CDR1 reads MDHEN; CDR2 reads SYDVKM. CDR3 length equals 14 residues. Naive CD4 T cells, CD45RO-negative and CD62L-positive, were flow-sorted from PBMCs. TCRdb keeps only in-frame clones here, not all; method: immunoSEQ multiplex PCR. The repertoire holds tens of thousands of clones, just over 90% seen once, with 1.1% to 1.5% in the top ten. The receptor comes from a person between 25 and 70 years old in good health. The chain employs TRBV28 and TRBJ2-2; 7 nucleotides agree with TRBD2. Sequencing was carried out using naive CD4+ T cells from blood. Subset indicated: CD45RO-negative CD62L-positive naive CD4 T cells. CDR3 nucleotides: TGTGCCAGCATCGCGGGAGACGGTACCGGGGAGCTGTTTTTT. Its translation is CASIAGDGTGELFF.